This TCR beta chain derives from a study of somatic mutations in cytotoxic T cells in rheumatoid arthritis. The V and J ends lost 8 bases and 3 bases, in that order; junction bases with no gene match: 3. Germline values: CDR1 SGHDT, CDR2 YYEEEE. There are 12 residues in the CDR3. Produced via immunoSEQ multiplex PCR; TCRdb's table is partial and in-frame only. Among 15,000 to 20,000 clones, roughly 75% were seen once, and the ten largest hold 13% to 15%. This clonotype was obtained from an adult with rheumatoid arthritis. Material for sequencing was CD8+ T cells sorted from blood. This rearrangement joins TRBV5-6 to TRBJ2-7; 9 bases map to TRBD1. The chain's CDR3 is CASAGQGYEQYF. CDR3 DNA sequence: TGTGCCAGTGCGGGACAGGGCTACGAGCAGTACTTC.